This T cell receptor (beta chain) was sequenced for a study of blood T cell repertoires in COVID-19. The overall study: Sites across the United States, Italy and Spain contributed samples from acute and convalescent COVID-19. From T cells, B-cell-depleted T cells, or PBMCs came the material, which was cDNA or gDNA.

As originally analysed: From reference gene primer amplification, estimates of nucleated cell counts were derived. Profiling relied on immunoSEQ multiplex PCR, and the TCRdb table lists in-frame clones only, not all of them. V and J calls and clone size are those listed in that table; D and trimming were worked out from the DNA. This table has 250,000 to 300,000 clones, approximately 90% appearing once. This TCR was sampled from a woman in her fifties or sixties with acute or convalescent COVID-19. What was sequenced was peripheral blood.

CDR3 sequence reads: CASSTAQTVNTEAFF. The CDR3 region has the DNA TGCGCCAGCAGCACAGCCCAGACAGTGAACACTGAAGCTTTCTTT. The chain links TRBV5-1 to TRBJ1-1, with TRBD1 as a possible D gene (5 bases). The CDR3 has 15 residues. Germline values: CDR1 SGHRS, CDR2 YFSETQ. Between the trimmed V and J ends, which lost 4 bases and 0 bases, there was a span of 13 bases.